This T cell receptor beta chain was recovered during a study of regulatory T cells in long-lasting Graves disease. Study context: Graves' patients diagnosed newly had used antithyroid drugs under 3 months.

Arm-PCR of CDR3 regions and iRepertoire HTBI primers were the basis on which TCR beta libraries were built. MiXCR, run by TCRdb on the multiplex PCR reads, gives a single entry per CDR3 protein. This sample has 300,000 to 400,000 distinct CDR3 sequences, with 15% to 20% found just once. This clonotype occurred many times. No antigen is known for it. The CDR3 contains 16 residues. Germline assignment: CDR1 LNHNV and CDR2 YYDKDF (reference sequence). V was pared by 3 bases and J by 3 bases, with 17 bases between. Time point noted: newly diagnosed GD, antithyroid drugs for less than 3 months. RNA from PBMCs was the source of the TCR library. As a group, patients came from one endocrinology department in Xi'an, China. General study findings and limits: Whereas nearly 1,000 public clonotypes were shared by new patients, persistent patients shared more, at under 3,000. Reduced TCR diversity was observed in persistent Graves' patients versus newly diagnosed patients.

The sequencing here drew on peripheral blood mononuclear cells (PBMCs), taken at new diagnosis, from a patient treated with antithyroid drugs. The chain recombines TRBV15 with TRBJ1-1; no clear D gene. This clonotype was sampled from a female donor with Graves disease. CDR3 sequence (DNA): TGTGCCACCAGCAGTCAATCGACAAGATCGGACACTGAAGCTTTCTTT. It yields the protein CATSSQSTRSDTEAFF. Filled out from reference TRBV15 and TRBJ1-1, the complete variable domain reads DAMVIQNPRYQVTQFGKPVTLSCSQTLNHNVMYWYQQKSSQAPKLLFHYYDKDFNNEADTPDNFQSRRPNTSFCFLDIRSPGLGDTAMYLCATSSQSTRSDTEAFFGQGTRLTVV.